This T cell receptor beta chain was obtained from a study of sequential checkpoint blockade in melanoma. Study background: Patients were randomized 1:1 to nivolumab-then-ipilimumab or ipilimumab-then-nivolumab first-line. Each arm's sequence ended with maintenance nivolumab. TCRbeta immunosequencing was performed on DNA from roughly 99 pretreatment melanoma tumor samples. Study findings and constraints: Mutational load did not correlate with tumor T-cell fraction or clonality.

Libraries were prepared by immunoSEQ multiplex PCR; TCRdb keeps only in-frame clonotypes and omits some of them. The table shows approximately 6,900 clones, with around 20% occurring only once. As regards this clone: The antigen remains undetermined.

The germline V gene encodes CDR1 ENHRY and CDR2 SYGVKD. This CDR3 has 15 amino acids. Trimming removed 10 bases at V and 4 bases at J, with 23 bases between. This sample's treatment: randomized to nivolumab then ipilimumab (arm A) or the reverse (arm B). This receptor was identified in a human donor with melanoma. V gene TRBV10-3 combines with J gene TRBJ2-7, with D unresolved. This specimen consisted of tumor tissue (inferred from file names), obtained from a patient given nivolumab and ipilimumab in sequence. CDR3: CASLPKTDFLYEQYF. For the CDR3, the DNA is TGTGCCAGCCTACCAAAGACGGATTTTCTATACGAGCAGTACTTC.